This T cell receptor (beta chain) was retrieved from a study of CD8+ T cells in alopecia areata. Germline trimming cut 5 bases from V and 12 bases from J; bases unmatched to any gene: 12. The germline V gene has CDR1 SGHTA and CDR2 FQGNSA. This CDR3 has 13 amino acids. RNA was isolated and reverse transcribed to cDNA, the sequencing template. Generated by immunoSEQ multiplex PCR, the TCRdb table keeps only in-frame clones and is missing some. The sample comprises some 180,000 clones, around 49% of which are singletons, and roughly a tenth rests with the top ten. Treatment here: oral pan-JAK inhibitor, 5-10 mg twice daily. The study's findings and limits: Greater clonality was observed in lesional scalp samples, especially alopecia totalis/universalis, versus normal scalp.

About this clone: Its antigen is not known.

The input for sequencing was CD8+ T cells sorted from blood, taken at roughly week 52, from a patient treated with tofacitinib. This receptor was identified in a human donor with alopecia areata. The chain links TRBV7-2 to TRBJ1-2, with 7 bases that match TRBD1. This CDR3 reads CASSPGGPPVHTF. The CDR3, as DNA: TGTGCCAGCAGCCCAGGGGGGCCTCCCGTCCACACCTTC.